The 32 T cell receptor beta chains given below trace back to one sample, sequenced in a study of blood T cells in healthy people across ages. The authors ran a second PCR of 7 to 11 cycles using a sample-barcoded 5' primer and a J-beta primer mix. MiXCR, applied by TCRdb to the 5' RACE reads, yields one record per CDR3 protein. Of roughly 720,000 distinct CDR3 sequences in the sample, 50% to 65% were seen once. The source material was blood. The receptors here all came from an older man in good health.

This clonotype was seen only a few times. The rearrangement links TRBV6-1 to TRBJ2-6; perhaps TRBD2 as D (6 bases). Trimming took 10 bases from V and 4 from J, leaving 14 bases between them. Germline CDR1 is MNHNS and CDR2 is SASEGT. The CDR3 loop spans 14 amino acids. CDR3 nucleotides: TGTGCCATTGGACCGGGGAGGGGGGCCAACGTCCTGACTTTC. This gives the protein CAIGPGRGANVLTF.

The chain has TRBV5-4 and TRBJ2-5, with no clear D. Per germline, CDR1 SGHNT and CDR2 YYREEE (reference sequence). The CDR3 extends over 13 amino acids. The V end was cut by 6 bases, the J end by 1 base, with 10 bases between. The CDR3: CASTLPGQETQYF. DNA for the CDR3: TGTGCCAGCACCCTCCCAGGCCAAGAGACCCAGTACTTC.

V gene TRBV4-1 combines with J gene TRBJ1-2; 7 nucleotides match TRBD1. Unmatched junction bases numbered 5, after V lost 3 bases and J lost 7 bases. This CDR3 is 13 amino acids long. Germline V gene sequence: CDR1 MGHRA, CDR2 YSYEKL. The DNA for the CDR3 is TGCGCCAGCAGCCACGGAGGACAGGTTGGCTACACCTTC. Translated: CASSHGGQVGYTF.

The CDR3 spells CSVEDAGPPYF. Here the CDR3 DNA reads TGCAGCGTTGAAGATGCGGGACCTCCGTACTTC. This chain links TRBV29-1 with TRBJ2-7, with D maybe TRBD2 (6 bases). The CDR3 extends over 11 amino acids. The V gene lost 0 bases and the J gene lost 12 bases, with 12 bases spanning the gap. Germline V gene data show CDR1 as SQVTM and CDR2 as ANQGSEA.

CDR3 in amino acids: CASSQERGTKQFF. The CDR3 coding sequence is TGTGCCAGCAGCCAAGAAAGAGGGACCAAGCAGTTCTTC. This chain joins TRBV3-1 and TRBJ2-1; D is tentatively TRBD1 or TRBD2 (5 bases each). The CDR3 is 13 residues long. Trimming pared 0 bases from V and 11 bases from J, leaving 11 bases between. Per germline, CDR1 LGHDT and CDR2 YNNKEL (reference sequence).

This clonotype was seen a handful of times. The gene calls are TRBV5-1 and TRBJ1-2, with TRBD1 identical over 7 bases. The V segment lost 3 bases and the J segment 0 bases; nucleotides outside the gene matches: 8. This CDR3 spans 16 amino acids. Germline V gene lookup returns CDR1 SGHRS and CDR2 YFSETQ. As DNA, the CDR3 is TGCGCCAGCAGCTCGGGCCTAAGGGGGCCTAACTATGGCTACACCTTC. Protein product: CASSSGLRGPNYGYTF.

The chain employs TRBV13 and TRBJ2-5; D may match TRBD1 or TRBD2 (6 bases each). The CDR3 is made up of 15 amino acids. V lost 2 bases to trimming and J lost 5 bases, with 15 bases between them. Germline V gives CDR1 PRHDT, CDR2 FYEKMQ (reference sequence). CDR3 loop: CASSLFRERGETQYF. The CDR3 DNA reads as TGTGCCAGCAGCTTATTCCGGGAGAGGGGGGAGACCCAGTACTTC.

In nucleotides, the CDR3 is TGTGCCAGCAGTGAAGCAGGGACACCTGTCGGGGGTTCACCCCTCCACTTT. Its translation is CASSEAGTPVGGSPLHF. The gene calls are TRBV6-1 and TRBJ1-6; TRBD1 might be the D (6 bases). There are 17 residues in the CDR3. Germline assignment: CDR1 MNHNS and CDR2 SASEGT. V was clipped by 0 bases and J by 9 bases, with 18 bases between them.

This clonotype was observed a handful of times. The rearrangement joins TRBV7-2 to TRBJ2-5; possibly TRBD2 for D (6 bases). CDR3 length: 14 amino acids. Per germline, CDR1 SGHTA and CDR2 FQGNSA. V shed 7 bases and J shed 11 bases, with 23 bases lying between them. CDR3 in amino acids: CASTPGVATREQYF. The CDR3 DNA reads TGTGCCAGCACCCCGGGAGTAGCAACCCGTGAGCAGTACTTC.

This clonotype was found once. The chain carries TRBV5-1 and TRBJ2-5; D possibly corresponds to TRBD2 (6 bases). The last part of the DNA fits TRBJ2-7 better; the J call may be wrong. In germline, CDR1 is SGHRS, CDR2 YFSETQ. CDR3 length: 15 amino acids. In DNA, the CDR3 is TGCGCCAGCAGCTTGGGTCCGGGAGCCGCGCGCGAGCAGTACTTC. Amino acid sequence: CASSLGPGAAREQYF.

In nucleotides, the CDR3 is TGTGCCAGCAGCCCCCCCGGGACACTCTCGGATGGCTACACCTTC. Translated, it gives CASSPPGTLSDGYTF. V is TRBV6-5 and J is TRBJ1-2, with a weak D call TRBD1 (6 bases). The V and J ends lost 6 bases and 6 bases respectively, with 20 bases between them. The germline V gene encodes CDR1 MNHEY and CDR2 SVGAGI. CDR3 length: 15 amino acids.

A remark on this clonotype: A junction end diverges from the germline sequence, so it may reflect a read error. V and J are TRBV6-5 and TRBJ2-1; 9 bases agree with TRBD1. The germline gives CDR1 MNHEY, CDR2 SVGAGI. This CDR3 has 15 amino acids. CDR3 in amino acids: CASSRDRAGNNEQFF. Written as DNA, the CDR3 is TGTGCCAGCAGCCGGGACAGGGCGGGGAACAATGAGCAGTTCTTT.

This clonotype was recorded a few times. V usage is TRBV9 and J usage is TRBJ2-2, with 12 nucleotides matching TRBD1. V lost 3 bases and J lost 3; bases outside the gene matches: 6. Germline V gene sequence: CDR1 SGDLS, CDR2 YYNGEE. The CDR3 has 17 residues. The CDR3 region is CASSARGQGAYTGELFF. The CDR3 bases are TGTGCCAGCAGCGCCAGGGGACAGGGGGCCTACACCGGGGAGCTGTTTTTT. The full variable domain, rest sourced from reference TRBV9 and TRBJ2-2, is DSGVTQTPKHLITATGQRVTLRCSPRSGDLSVYWYQQSLDQGLQFLIQYYNGEERAKGNILERFSAQQFPDLHSELNLSSLELGDSALYFCASSARGQGAYTGELFFGEGSRLTVL.

In this sample, this clonotype turned up a few times. This sequence joins TRBV7-2 and TRBJ2-4, with 10 bases that match TRBD2. The J call may not be correct, given that the DNA end is closer to TRBJ2-7. From germline, CDR1 is SGHTA and CDR2 FQGNSA. The CDR3 spans 13 residues. CDR3 nucleotide sequence: TGTGCCAGCAGAGCTAGCGGGAGTAGCGAGCAGTACTTC. It translates to CASRASGSSEQYF.

This chain links TRBV12-3 or TRBV12-4 with TRBJ2-1; maybe TRBD2 (5 bases). The CDR3 consists of 15 residues. Trimming stripped 9 bases from V and 0 bases from J, with 15 bases between. The CDR3 nucleotides are TGTGCCAGTCAGCGCGGGCCGAGCTCCTACAATGAGCAGTTCTTC. Its translation: CASQRGPSSYNEQFF.

This clonotype was seen a handful of times. This sequence joins TRBV6-4 and TRBJ2-7, with D possibly being TRBD2 (6 bases). Trimming cost V 4 bases and J 3 bases, with 16 bases left between them. Per germline, CDR1 MRHNA and CDR2 SNTAGT. CDR3 size: 15 residues. This CDR3 is CASSGEQQEGYEQYF. DNA for the CDR3: TGTGCCAGCAGTGGGGAACAGCAGGAGGGCTACGAGCAGTACTTC.

This chain joins TRBV5-6 and TRBJ2-3, with TRBD2 as a possible D gene (6 bases). Germline V lookup: CDR1 SGHDT, CDR2 YYEEEE. V gave up 6 bases and J gave up 0 bases, with 11 bases separating them. The CDR3 covers 14 residues. CDR3 sequence: CASTGLDSTDTQYF. DNA for the CDR3: TGTGCCAGCACGGGACTCGATAGCACAGATACGCAGTATTTT. Drawing the rest from reference TRBV5-6 and TRBJ2-3, the complete variable domain is DAGVTQSPTHLIKTRGQQVTLRCSPKSGHDTVSWYQQALGQGPQFIFQYYEEEERQRGNFPDRFSGHQFPNYSSELNVNALLLGDSALYLCASTGLDSTDTQYFGPGTRLTVL.

The CDR3 DNA follows: TGTGCCAGCAGCCCAATCGGGACTGCTGAGCAGTTCTTC. Its translation is CASSPIGTAEQFF. This chain uses TRBV9 with TRBJ2-1, with D possibly matching TRBD2 (6 bases). Trimming took off 4 bases at V and 9 bases at J, with 14 bases between the two ends. Germline V gene lookup returns CDR1 SGDLS and CDR2 YYNGEE. The CDR3 has 13 residues.

This sequence joins TRBV4-1 and TRBJ2-7, with a possible D match to TRBD1 (6 bases). V was shortened by 3 bases and J by 3 bases, with 18 bases between the two germline ends. Germline assignment: CDR1 MGHRA and CDR2 YSYEKL. The CDR3 runs to 16 residues. This CDR3 reads CASSHRTGQLIYEQYF. Here the CDR3 DNA reads TGCGCCAGCAGCCACAGAACAGGACAGCTAATCTACGAGCAGTACTTC.

This clonotype was recorded a few times. The rearrangement joins TRBV7-6 to TRBJ2-7; the D gene is possibly TRBD2 (6 bases). This CDR3 contains 14 residues. CDR1 is SGHVS, CDR2 FNYEAQ, per germline. Trimming pared 1 base from V and 5 bases from J, leaving 12 bases between. The CDR3: CASSLVRGSHEQYF. The CDR3 nucleotides are TGTGCCAGCAGCTTAGTCCGGGGGAGCCACGAGCAGTACTTC. Full variable domain (rest looked up from reference TRBV7-6 and TRBJ2-7): GAGVSQSPRYKVTKRGQDVALRCDPISGHVSLYWYRQALGQGPEFLTYFNYEAQQDKSGLPNDRFSAERPEGSISTLTIQRTEQRDSAMYRCASSLVRGSHEQYFGPGTRLTVT.

CDR3 loop: CSAEGRETYNEQFF. CDR3 in DNA: TGCAGCGCGGAGGGGCGGGAGACCTACAATGAGCAGTTCTTC. This rearrangement joins TRBV29-1 to TRBJ2-1; 7 bases agree with TRBD2. Germline CDR1 and CDR2: SQVTM and ANQGSEA. V trimming: 7 bases; J trimming: 2 bases; junction bases outside the gene matches: 8. This CDR3 spans 14 amino acids.

The chain employs TRBV6-1 and TRBJ2-1; TRBD2 matches 10 bases. The J segment lost 1 base and the V segment lost 6 bases, leaving 15 bases of the junction unmatched. The CDR3 sequence is 19 residues long. Per germline, CDR1 MNHNS and CDR2 SASEGT. DNA of the CDR3: TGTGCCAGCAGGTCCAGTGGGGAGCGGGAGGGTGGTTCCTACAATGAGCAGTTCTTC. Protein: CASRSSGEREGGSYNEQFF.

The chain is built from TRBV5-1 and TRBJ2-5, with D maybe TRBD1 (6 bases). The J call is in doubt because the DNA end fits TRBJ2-7 better. Germline lookup yields CDR1 SGHRS and CDR2 YFSETQ. The CDR3 runs to 13 residues. In DNA form, the CDR3 reads TGCGCCAGCAGCACCGGACAGCCCTACGAGCAGTACTTC. Translated: CASSTGQPYEQYF.

This clonotype showed up just a few times. CDR3 amino acids: CASSLRRRTAAYNEQFF. The CDR3 nucleotides read TGTGCCAGCAGCTTACGGAGGAGGACAGCAGCCTACAATGAGCAGTTCTTC. The chain links TRBV7-2 to TRBJ2-1; D perhaps matches TRBD1 (6 bases). Germline V gene data show CDR1 as SGHTA and CDR2 as FQGNSA. The CDR3 is 17 residues long. V was cut by 2 bases and J by 2 bases, with 16 bases left in between.

The chain joins TRBV6-5 to TRBJ2-3, with D possibly matching TRBD1 (6 bases). V was shortened by 0 bases and J by 14 bases, with 15 bases between the two germline ends. Germline V gene sequence: CDR1 MNHEY, CDR2 SVGAGI. The length of the CDR3 is 13 residues. CDR3 in amino acids: CASSYSEGGYAYF. The CDR3 nucleotides read TGTGCCAGCAGTTACTCAGAAGGGGGATACGCGTATTTT.

This clonotype occurred a few times. The V and J genes are TRBV18 and TRBJ2-5; D remains ambiguous. The CDR3 loop spans 13 amino acids. Trimming stripped 2 bases from V and 5 bases from J, with 9 bases between. Germline V gene sequence: CDR1 KGHSH, CDR2 LQKENI. The CDR3 sequence: CASSPSESETQYF. DNA for the CDR3: TGTGCCAGCTCACCAAGCGAATCGGAGACCCAGTACTTC. The complete variable domain, with remaining parts taken from reference TRBV18 and TRBJ2-5, reads NAGVMQNPRHLVRRRGQEARLRCSPMKGHSHVYWYRQLPEEGLKFMVYLQKENIIDESGMPKERFSAEFPKEGPSILRIQQVVRGDSAAYFCASSPSESETQYFGPGTRLLVL.

This clonotype turned up a few times. This chain joins TRBV27 and TRBJ2-3, with TRBD2 as a possible D gene (5 bases). CDR1 is MNHEY, CDR2 SMNVEV, per germline (reference sequence). CDR3 length: 15 residues. With 6 bases removed from V and 14 bases from J, the gap between germline ends came to 27 bases. The CDR3 sequence: CASSPSGAVHRYAYF. CDR3 DNA: TGTGCCAGCAGCCCGTCAGGAGCGGTCCACAGATACGCGTATTTT.

The chain employs TRBV10-3 and TRBJ1-6; TRBD1 is a possible D gene (6 bases). CDR1 is ENHRY and CDR2 is SYGVKD in the germline V gene. The V gene lost 2 bases and the J gene lost 3 bases, with 8 bases spanning the gap. This CDR3 comprises 15 residues. The CDR3 reads CAISEEGGYNSPLHF. The CDR3 coding sequence is TGTGCCATCAGTGAGGAGGGGGGCTATAATTCACCCCTCCACTTT.

A few counts support this clonotype. The chain links TRBV7-6 to TRBJ2-7; 7 nucleotides agree with TRBD1. Germline V gene data show CDR1 as SGHVS and CDR2 as FNYEAQ. The CDR3 spans 17 residues. J gave up 3 bases and V 4 bases, and 15 bases lay outside the gene matches. CDR3 in DNA: TGTGCCAGCAGCTCATATGTCGGCCGGGACAGCTTCTACGAGCAGTACTTC. Residues: CASSSYVGRDSFYEQYF. The complete variable domain, with remaining parts taken from reference TRBV7-6 and TRBJ2-7, reads GAGVSQSPRYKVTKRGQDVALRCDPISGHVSLYWYRQALGQGPEFLTYFNYEAQQDKSGLPNDRFSAERPEGSISTLTIQRTEQRDSAMYRCASSSYVGRDSFYEQYFGPGTRLTVT.

This clonotype showed up just a few times. The genes are TRBV7-2 and TRBJ2-3, with D perhaps matching TRBD1 (5 bases). CDR1 is SGHTA, CDR2 FQGNSA, per germline. This CDR3 has 14 amino acids. The ends were cut back, 8 bases at V and 2 bases at J, with 14 bases in the middle. The CDR3 region is CASSRVHPTDTQYF. The CDR3 DNA follows: TGTGCCAGCTCCAGGGTACACCCCACAGATACGCAGTATTTT.

This clonotype was detected only once. The CDR3 loop reads CASSQSDRPNTEAFF. Written as DNA, the CDR3 is TGTGCCAGCAGCCAATCTGACAGACCGAACACTGAAGCTTTCTTT. The rearrangement links TRBV4-2 to TRBJ1-1; D might be TRBD1 (5 bases). With 2 bases removed from V and 1 base from J, the gap between germline ends came to 11 bases. The CDR3 is made up of 15 amino acids. CDR1 LGHNA and CDR2 YNFKEQ come from the germline V gene.

The V and J genes are TRBV2 and TRBJ2-7, with D tentatively TRBD1 (5 bases). The CDR3 covers 12 residues. Germline V gene lookup returns CDR1 SNHLY and CDR2 FYNNEI. CDR3 region: CAGTDNSYEQYF. In nucleotides, the CDR3 is TGTGCTGGTACGGACAACTCCTACGAGCAGTACTTC.